Below, 2 T cell receptor beta chains from the same sample are listed, as sequenced in a study of T-cell reconstitution after alpha-beta-depleted transplantation in children. Unique molecular identifiers featured in how the TCRbeta library was prepared. TCRdb called the PCR reads again in MiXCR, with one record for every CDR3 protein. The data hold 200,000 to 250,000 distinct CDR3 sequences, with around 13% observed a single time. This specimen was PBMCs from the stem cell graft donor, taken from the stem cell graft. The receptor source for this set is a human donor who donated a stem cell graft to a child with acute lymphoblastic leukemia.

The rearrangement uses TRBV6-5 and TRBJ2-5, with D unclear. The CDR3 has 14 residues. Trimming left V 2 bases short and J 4 bases short, with 11 bases between. Germline V gives CDR1 MNHEY, CDR2 SVGAGI. This CDR3 is CASSYVASRETQYF. For the CDR3, the DNA is TGTGCCAGCAGTTACGTGGCGTCCCGAGAGACCCAGTACTTC.

This clonotype was seen repeatedly, ten times or more. The gene calls are TRBV7-2 and TRBJ1-3; TRBD1 is a possible D gene (5 bases). The germline V gene encodes CDR1 SGHTA and CDR2 FQGNSA. The CDR3 is made up of 15 amino acids. Trimming cost V 1 base and J 0 bases, with 7 bases left between them. The CDR3 sequence: CASSLVGHSGNTIYF. In DNA form, the CDR3 reads TGTGCCAGCAGCTTAGTGGGGCACTCTGGAAACACCATATATTTT. Looking up the rest from reference TRBV7-2 and TRBJ1-3 gives the full variable domain: GAGVSQSPSNKVTEKGKDVELRCDPISGHTALYWYRQSLGQGLEFLIYFQGNSAPDKSGLPSDRFSAERTGGSVSTLTIQRTQQEDSAVYLCASSLVGHSGNTIYFGEGSWLTVV.